This paragraph covers one TCR beta chain sequence. The CDR3 loop spans 12 amino acids. Germline V gene lookup returns CDR1 MDHEN and CDR2 SYDVKM. V lost 7 bases to trimming and J lost 5 bases, with 11 bases between them. The PCR employed 60 Vbeta primers together with 13 Jbeta primers. The protocol was immunoSEQ multiplex PCR, while the TCRdb copy is restricted to in-frame clones and leaves out a portion. The sample lists hundreds of thousands of clones; approximately 79% were seen once. The data stem from a study of cytomegalovirus exposure and HLA in healthy donors. The sequencing input was PBMCs. This chain joins TRBV28 and TRBJ2-5; a weak D match, TRBD1 (6 bases). The clonotype originates from a male donor in good health and CMV-seronegative. CDR3 protein: CASTDSRETQYF. CDR3 coding DNA: TGTGCCAGCACGGACAGCCGCGAGACCCAGTACTTC.